This T cell receptor (beta chain) comes out of a study of blood T cell repertoires in COVID-19. This clone was seen a single time. Per the authors' pipeline: Nucleated cell counts were estimated from reference gene primer amplification. Libraries were prepared by immunoSEQ multiplex PCR; TCRdb keeps only in-frame clonotypes and omits some of them. Clone size and V and J calls were adopted from that table, with D and trimming inferred from the DNA. Among over 100,000 clones, roughly three quarters were seen once, and the ten largest hold 1.5% to 2%. This TCR was sampled from a woman in her seventies with acute or convalescent COVID-19. The sequenced sample was peripheral blood.

Here the CDR3 reads CASSLDRDYEQYF. The CDR3 region has the DNA TGTGCCAGCAGCCTCGACAGGGACTACGAGCAGTACTTC. The rearrangement joins TRBV3-1 (or the pseudogene TRBV3-2) to TRBJ2-7, with TRBD1 matching over 7 bases. CDR1 and CDR2 from the germline V gene are LGHDT and YNNKEL (reference sequence). The CDR3 is made up of 13 amino acids. The ends lost 4 bases at V and 3 bases at J; junction bases unmatched: 3.